This T cell receptor beta chain was sequenced during a study of regulatory T cells in long-lasting Graves disease. Germline CDR1 is SNHLY and CDR2 is FYNNEI. J gave up 2 bases and V 6 bases, and 9 bases lay outside the gene matches. The CDR3 runs 15 residues. Time point noted: newly diagnosed GD, antithyroid drugs for less than 3 months. PBMCs were the source of the RNA used for TCR sequencing. This clonotype was observed many times. Antigen: not known. Study results and limitations: The TCR repertoire of persistent Graves' patients was less diverse than that of newly diagnosed ones. Under persistent disease, TRBV28, TRBJ1-2 and TRBJ2-5 were used preferentially.

Construction of TCR beta libraries relied on iRepertoire HTBI primers and on Arm-PCR targeting CDR3 regions. TCRdb processed the multiplex PCR reads anew with MiXCR; each CDR3 protein has one entry. The table has about 220,000 distinct CDR3 sequences, roughly 18% seen once. The sample was also reused in another study, on T cells in Graves' hyperthyroidism and ophthalmopathy. From that paper: Diagnostic decisions used clinical symptoms, serum thyroxine and TRAb, thyroid ultrasound and orbital computed tomography. Carried out on the TCR CDR3, a first-round RT-PCR used the HTBI primer set.

This chain uses TRBV2 with TRBJ2-7, with 8 bases identical to TRBD2. The source of this sequence is a woman aged 30 to 39 with Graves disease. The sequences come from peripheral blood mononuclear cells (PBMCs), collected at new diagnosis, from a patient treated with antithyroid drugs. The CDR3 nucleotides read TGTGCCAGCAGCCCCACTAGCGGAGGGGCCTACGAGCAGTACTTC. Protein sequence: CASSPTSGGAYEQYF.